This entry is about one TCR beta chain. Its antigen remains unidentified. The data were obtained in a study of T cells in Graves' hyperthyroidism and ophthalmopathy. PBMCs were derived from 9.5 to 10 ml fresh peripheral blood. Study-level findings and limits: It was a median 6.5 months before onset that the model predicted ophthalmopathy.

Germline V lookup: CDR1 MNHEY, CDR2 SVGEGT. Losses at the gene ends were 8 bases for V and 3 bases for J; bases not matched to a gene: 10. CDR3 length equals 15 residues. RNA transcripts served as the template for amplifying TCR beta CDR3 regions. With the HTBI primer set, the TCR CDR3 went through a first round of RT-PCR. In TCRdb, the multiplex PCR reads were re-called with MiXCR into one record per CDR3 protein. The sample contains some 760,000 distinct CDR3 sequences, about 14% of which appear only once. What was sequenced was blood. The clonotype originates from a woman younger than 30 with Graves' hyperthyroidism. The rearrangement uses TRBV6-2 or TRBV6-3 and TRBJ2-5, with TRBD2 identical over 9 bases. CDR3 bases: TGTGCCAGCCGCTTAGCGGGAGCCTCCAAAGAGACCCAGTACTTC. Amino acids: CASRLAGASKETQYF.